Below are 26 T cell receptor beta chains sequenced from a single sample in a study of blood T cell repertoires in COVID-19 (dated by TCRdb to between 2020 and 2021). The method was the immunoSEQ multiplex PCR assay. The table comes from immuneACCESS by way of TCRdb, which keeps in-frame sequences with V and J called. Part of the clones is missing from these tables; in studies checked, under half for an unresolved V gene and the rest for unknown reasons. Present in this sample are about 270,000 clones, around 90% of which were seen just once. Roughly 2% of the sample is in the top ten clones. The material sequenced was PBMCs or T cells enriched from blood (not recorded which). The source of these receptors is a woman aged 40 to 50 with acute COVID-19.

J is TRBJ2-7 and V is TRBV30, with 8 positions matching TRBD2. The length of the CDR3 is 15 residues. The V gene end was trimmed by 3 bases and the J gene end by 3 bases; junction bases not matched to a gene: 10. The germline V gene has CDR1 GTSNPN and CDR2 SVGIG (reference sequence). The CDR3, as DNA: TGTGCCTGGAGCCAGACCACTAGCGGTCGCTACGAGCAGTACTTC. This gives the protein CAWSQTTSGRYEQYF.

The chain links TRBV3-1 (or the pseudogene TRBV3-2) to TRBJ2-3; D remains unclear. CDR1 is LGHDT, CDR2 YNNKEL, per germline (reference sequence). This CDR3 comprises 16 residues. The V end lost 0 bases, the J end lost 3 bases, and 13 bases lay between the germline ends. This chain's CDR3 is CASSQDLGASTDTQYF. CDR3 sequence (DNA): TGTGCCAGCAGCCAAGATTTGGGCGCAAGTACAGATACGCAGTATTTT.

The rearrangement joins TRBV7-3 to TRBJ2-2; D is ambiguous. The CDR3 totals 14 residues. CDR1 and CDR2 (germline): SGHTA, FQGTGA. V lost 2 bases to trimming and J lost 6 bases, with 10 bases between them. The DNA of the CDR3 is TGTGCCAGCAGCTTACGTTCTCTTTCCGGGGAGCTGTTTTTT. Translated: CASSLRSLSGELFF.

This sequence joins TRBV10-3 and TRBJ1-1; D call uncertain. CDR3 length: 13 residues. Between the trimmed V and J ends, which lost 6 bases and 4 bases, there was a span of 12 bases. CDR1 and CDR2 from the germline V gene are ENHRY and SYGVKD. The CDR3 sequence: CAIREGEGTEAFF. Written as DNA, the CDR3 is TGTGCCATCAGAGAGGGTGAGGGCACTGAAGCTTTCTTT.

This rearrangement joins TRBV5-4 to TRBJ2-5; weak D call: TRBD1 (5 bases). The CDR3 is made up of 14 amino acids. V was shortened by 1 base and J by 6 bases, with 13 bases between the two germline ends. The germline gives CDR1 SGHNT, CDR2 YYREEE (reference sequence). Here the CDR3 reads CASSLTGARKTQYF. In DNA, the CDR3 is TGTGCCAGCAGCTTGACAGGAGCTAGGAAGACCCAGTACTTC. The full variable domain, its missing parts supplied by reference TRBV5-4 and TRBJ2-5, is ETGVTQSPTHLIKTRGQQVTLRCSSQSGHNTVSWYQQALGQGPQFIFQYYREEENGRGNFPPRFSGLQFPNYSSELNVNALELDDSALYLCASSLTGARKTQYFGPGTRLLVL.

V gene TRBV27 combines with J gene TRBJ2-3, with D perhaps matching TRBD2 (6 bases). V was cut by 2 bases and J by 4 bases, with 7 bases left in between. Germline CDR1 and CDR2: MNHEY and SMNVEV (reference sequence). The CDR3 contains 13 residues. As DNA, the CDR3 is TGTGCCAGCAGTTTAAGACTAGCAGATACGCAGTATTTT. Residues: CASSLRLADTQYF.

V gene TRBV21-1 combines with J gene TRBJ1-2; TRBD1 was called by the table and not checked on the DNA. TRBV21-1 is a recognized pseudogene. This CDR3 region has 15 residues. The CDR3 nucleotides are TGTGCCAGCAGCAAACGGTCGGCGAAGGGGTATGGCTACACCTTC. Its protein is CASSKRSAKGYGYTF.

This clone has a handful of counts. This chain joins TRBV30 and TRBJ1-6; the D is unclear. V was shortened by 5 bases and J by 7 bases, with 18 bases between the two germline ends. The germline gives CDR1 GTSNPN, CDR2 SVGIG (reference sequence). The CDR3 runs to 15 residues. The CDR3 DNA reads TGTGCCTGGTCCCCCGGCCCAGGCGAAAATTCACCCCTCCACTTT. Its protein product is CAWSPGPGENSPLHF.

V is TRBV18 and J is TRBJ2-5; 10 bases line up with TRBD1. The CDR3 has 14 amino acids. The V segment lost 3 bases and the J segment 5 bases; nucleotides outside the gene matches: 3. The germline gives CDR1 KGHSH, CDR2 LQKENI. CDR3 region: CASSPGQGLETQYF. The CDR3 bases are TGTGCCAGCTCACCGGGACAGGGGTTGGAGACCCAGTACTTC.

On this clone itself: This specimen includes other DNA sequences encoding the same CDR3. V gene TRBV7-2 combines with J gene TRBJ1-2, with D maybe TRBD1 (6 bases). V lost 6 bases to trimming and J lost 2 bases, with 10 bases between them. Germline V lookup: CDR1 SGHTA, CDR2 FQGNSA. The CDR3 contains 13 residues. CDR3 bases: TGTGCCAGCAGACCTACAGGGAACTATGGCTACACCTTC. Translated, it gives CASRPTGNYGYTF.

The chain couples TRBV28 to TRBJ1-6, with D perhaps matching TRBD1 (5 bases). Trimming cost V 8 bases and J 8 bases, with 13 bases left between them. Germline loops: CDR1 MDHEN, CDR2 SYDVKM. The CDR3 covers 13 residues. The CDR3 loop is CASGTNVYSPLHF. The CDR3 region has the DNA TGTGCCAGCGGGACTAATGTCTATTCACCCCTCCACTTT.

This clone was counted at least ten times. The chain couples TRBV5-4 to TRBJ2-1; possible D gene TRBD2, 5 bases. The CDR3 length is 15 residues. With 2 bases removed from V and 4 bases from J, the gap between germline ends came to 13 bases. Per germline, CDR1 SGHNT and CDR2 YYREEE (reference sequence). In nucleotides, the CDR3 is TGTGCCAGCAGCTTCGGCGGGTTTAAGTACAATGAGCAGTTCTTC. It translates to CASSFGGFKYNEQFF.

The DNA of the CDR3 is TGCGCCAGCAGCAGGACAGGGCAGGCCGAATCTTCTGGGGCCAACGTCCTGACTTTC. Encoded protein: CASSRTGQAESSGANVLTF. V is TRBV5-1 and J is TRBJ2-6, with 8 positions matching TRBD1. The junction had 13 bases not matched to a gene; V was cut back by 4 bases and J by 1 base. The CDR3 extends over 19 amino acids. Germline CDR1 and CDR2: SGHRS and YFSETQ.

CDR3 sequence: CATSDSQGAYTDTQYF. CDR3 DNA: TGTGCCACCAGTGATTCCCAGGGGGCGTACACAGATACGCAGTATTTT. The chain has TRBV24-1 and TRBJ2-3; 8 bases map to TRBD1. Losses at the gene ends were 2 bases for V and 2 bases for J; bases not matched to a gene: 5. CDR1 and CDR2 from the germline V gene are KGHDR and SFDVKD. The CDR3 runs to 16 residues.

The V call is TRBV5-1, the J call TRBJ2-1, with TRBD2 identical over 7 bases. CDR3 length: 15 residues. Germline trimming cut 3 bases from V and 7 bases from J; bases unmatched to any gene: 10. The V gene's germline CDR1 is SGHRS and CDR2 YFSETQ. The CDR3 DNA follows: TGCGCCAGCAGCTGGAGCGGGGCCAACGGTAATGAGCAGTTCTTC. Amino acid sequence: CASSWSGANGNEQFF.

The chain joins TRBV4-1 to TRBJ1-1; D gene unclear. The V gene's germline CDR1 is MGHRA and CDR2 YSYEKL. Trimming cost V 0 bases and J 1 base, with 9 bases left between them. The CDR3 extends over 15 amino acids. CDR3 in DNA: TGCGCCAGCAGCCAAGAGTGGTACGGGAACACTGAAGCTTTCTTT. Its translation: CASSQEWYGNTEAFF.

The chain recombines TRBV6-5 with TRBJ2-3; 8 bases fit TRBD2. The V gene's germline CDR1 is MNHEY and CDR2 SVGAGI. The CDR3 contains 15 residues. V shed 11 bases, J shed 5 bases, and the junction held 15 bases outside the gene matches. The CDR3 coding sequence is TGTGCCGGAAGATTTAGCGGGAAGGGAGGAGATACGCAGTATTTT. Its translation is CAGRFSGKGGDTQYF.

The chain links TRBV7-2 to TRBJ2-3; D gene ambiguous. The V and J ends lost 4 bases and 2 bases respectively, with 7 bases between them. This CDR3 region has 13 residues. Germline CDR1 is SGHTA and CDR2 is FQGNSA. CDR3 bases: TGTGCCAGCAGCTCACAAGTCACAGATACGCAGTATTTT. Translating it yields CASSSQVTDTQYF.

Many counts were recorded for this clone. The chain joins TRBV27 to TRBJ2-5; TRBD2 matches at 7 bases. This CDR3 spans 15 amino acids. V shed 2 bases and J 5 bases; nucleotides not matched to a gene: 8. Germline V lookup: CDR1 MNHEY, CDR2 SMNVEV (reference sequence). As DNA, the CDR3 is TGTGCCAGCAGTTTAGGCGGGAGAGTCGGGGAGACCCAGTACTTC. Protein product: CASSLGGRVGETQYF.

V usage is TRBV6-5 and J usage is TRBJ2-1; TRBD2 might be the D (5 bases). The CDR3 loop spans 15 amino acids. The V end was cut by 7 bases, the J end by 7 bases, with 20 bases between. CDR1 is MNHEY, CDR2 SVGAGI, per germline. The CDR3 DNA reads as TGTGCCAGCATCCCTAGGGCTAGCTTTGGGAATGAGCAGTTCTTC. Translation gives CASIPRASFGNEQFF.

In this sample, this clone turned up once. This chain joins TRBV5-4 and TRBJ2-2; no firm D call. The CDR3 has 11 amino acids. From germline, CDR1 is SGHNT and CDR2 YYREEE (reference sequence). V was clipped by 2 bases and J by 7 bases, with 3 bases between them. The CDR3: CASSLLGELFF. CDR3 nucleotides: TGTGCCAGCAGCTTACTCGGGGAGCTGTTTTTT.

The V gene is TRBV27, the J gene TRBJ1-6, with 9 positions matching TRBD1. The CDR3 loop spans 14 amino acids. CDR1 and CDR2 from the germline V gene are MNHEY and SMNVEV (reference sequence). Trimming removed 6 bases from V and 10 bases from J; junction bases left unmatched: 7. The CDR3 spells CASSLGQGYSPLHF. The CDR3 DNA reads as TGTGCCAGCAGCCTGGGACAGGGATACTCACCCCTCCACTTT.

Here the CDR3 reads CASLDTGYSTEAFF. The CDR3 coding sequence is TGTGCCAGCCTCGATACCGGGTATAGCACTGAAGCTTTCTTT. V and J are TRBV18 and TRBJ1-1; D not certain. The V end was cut by 8 bases, the J end by 4 bases, with 17 bases between. The V gene's germline CDR1 is KGHSH and CDR2 LQKENI. The CDR3 has 14 residues.

The V gene is TRBV4-1, the J gene TRBJ1-6; a weak D match, TRBD1 (6 bases). V gave up 4 bases and J gave up 7 bases, with 20 bases separating them. CDR1 is MGHRA, CDR2 YSYEKL, per germline. This CDR3 comprises 17 residues. The CDR3 reads CASSRHDRTGSNSPLHF. CDR3 in DNA: TGCGCCAGCAGCCGCCATGATCGAACAGGGTCCAATTCACCCCTCCACTTT.

This clone came up once. The rearrangement links TRBV27 to TRBJ2-1; a weak D match, TRBD2 (6 bases). This CDR3 comprises 16 residues. V lost 5 bases and J 1 base, leaving 15 bases between the germline ends. CDR1 MNHEY and CDR2 SMNVEV come from the germline V gene (reference sequence). CDR3 sequence reads: CASSPRWTTSYNEQFF. The DNA for the CDR3 is TGTGCCAGCAGTCCCCGGTGGACTACTTCCTACAATGAGCAGTTCTTC.

The chain carries TRBV6-5 and TRBJ1-6; 8 bases map to TRBD1. From germline, CDR1 is MNHEY and CDR2 SVGAGI. The CDR3 runs 15 residues. V lost 2 bases to trimming and J lost 6 bases; unmatched junction nucleotides: 3. This CDR3 reads CASSYRGQVNSPLHF. In DNA, the CDR3 is TGTGCCAGCAGTTACCGGGGACAGGTTAATTCACCCCTCCACTTT.